This note documents a single T cell receptor (beta chain) sequence. Germline loops: CDR1 SGHRS, CDR2 YFSETQ. CDR3 size: 15 residues. V was trimmed by 2 bases and J by 4 bases, leaving 13 bases between them. Data came from immunoSEQ multiplex PCR; TCRdb stores just in-frame clones and leaves some out. The top ten hold 16% of the sample, which has fewer than 120,000 clones, approximately 79% seen once. The sample belongs to a study of blood T cell repertoires in COVID-19. Looking at the study overall: The analysed material was cDNA or gDNA that came from T cells, B-cell-depleted T cells, or PBMCs.

Sequencing input: peripheral blood. This receptor was obtained from a woman of 80 years or more with active or convalescent COVID-19. The chain combines TRBV5-1 with TRBJ2-1, with D possibly matching TRBD2 (5 bases). The CDR3 DNA follows: TGCGCCAGCAGCTTAGCCCTAGCAGCTTACAATGAGCAGTTCTTC. Encoded protein: CASSLALAAYNEQFF.